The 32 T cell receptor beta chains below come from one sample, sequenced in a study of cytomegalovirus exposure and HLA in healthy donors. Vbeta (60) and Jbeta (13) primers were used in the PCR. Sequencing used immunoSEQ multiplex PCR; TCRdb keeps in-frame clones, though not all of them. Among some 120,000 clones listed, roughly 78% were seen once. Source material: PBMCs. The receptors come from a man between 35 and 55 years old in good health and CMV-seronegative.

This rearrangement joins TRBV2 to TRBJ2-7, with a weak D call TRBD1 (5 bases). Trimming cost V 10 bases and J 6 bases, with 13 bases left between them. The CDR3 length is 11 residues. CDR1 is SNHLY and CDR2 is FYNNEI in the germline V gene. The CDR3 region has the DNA TGTGCCACCACGGTAGGGGCCGAGCAGTACTTC. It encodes CATTVGAEQYF.

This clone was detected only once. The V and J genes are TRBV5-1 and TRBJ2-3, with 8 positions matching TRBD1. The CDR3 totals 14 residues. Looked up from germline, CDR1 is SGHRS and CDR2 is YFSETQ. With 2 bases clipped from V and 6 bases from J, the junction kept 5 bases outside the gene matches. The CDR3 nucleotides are TGCGCCAGCAGCTTCGGGACAGGCGCGGATACGCAGTATTTT. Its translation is CASSFGTGADTQYF. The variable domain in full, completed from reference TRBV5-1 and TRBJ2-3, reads KAGVTQTPRYLIKTRGQQVTLSCSPISGHRSVSWYQQTPGQGLQFLFEYFSETQRNKGNFPGRFSGRQFSNSRSEMNVSTLELGDSALYLCASSFGTGADTQYFGPGTRLTVL.

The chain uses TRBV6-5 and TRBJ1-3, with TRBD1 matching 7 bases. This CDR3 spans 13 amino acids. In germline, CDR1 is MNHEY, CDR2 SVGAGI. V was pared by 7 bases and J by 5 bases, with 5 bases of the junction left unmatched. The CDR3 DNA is TGTGCCAGCACCAGGGACAGCAGAAACACCATATATTTT. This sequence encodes CASTRDSRNTIYF.

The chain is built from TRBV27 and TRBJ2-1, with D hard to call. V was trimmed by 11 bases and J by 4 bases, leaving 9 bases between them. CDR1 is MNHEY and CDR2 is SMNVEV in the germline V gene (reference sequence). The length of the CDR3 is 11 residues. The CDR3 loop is CAVHGYNEQFF. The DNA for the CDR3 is TGTGCCGTTCACGGGTACAATGAGCAGTTCTTC.

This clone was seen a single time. The DNA for the CDR3 is TGCGCCAGCAGCTTCGGTCCGGGGGTAGGGGCCAACGTCCTGACTTTC. This encodes CASSFGPGVGANVLTF. The chain carries TRBV5-1 and TRBJ2-6; D is perhaps TRBD2 (6 bases). Trimming pared 2 bases from V and 4 bases from J, leaving 13 bases between. The CDR3 is made up of 16 amino acids. Germline V lookup: CDR1 SGHRS, CDR2 YFSETQ.

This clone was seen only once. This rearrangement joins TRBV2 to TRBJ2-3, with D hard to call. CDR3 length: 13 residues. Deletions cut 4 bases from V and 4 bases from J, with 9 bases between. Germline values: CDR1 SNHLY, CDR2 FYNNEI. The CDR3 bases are TGTGCCAGCAGTGTTAGAGAGGCAGATACGCAGTATTTT. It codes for CASSVREADTQYF.

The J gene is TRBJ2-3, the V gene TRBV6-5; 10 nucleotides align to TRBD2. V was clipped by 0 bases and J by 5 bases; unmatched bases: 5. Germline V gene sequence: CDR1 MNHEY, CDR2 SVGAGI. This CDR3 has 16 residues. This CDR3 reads CASSYSRWTSGDTQYF. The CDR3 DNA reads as TGTGCCAGCAGTTACTCGAGGTGGACTAGCGGAGATACGCAGTATTTT.

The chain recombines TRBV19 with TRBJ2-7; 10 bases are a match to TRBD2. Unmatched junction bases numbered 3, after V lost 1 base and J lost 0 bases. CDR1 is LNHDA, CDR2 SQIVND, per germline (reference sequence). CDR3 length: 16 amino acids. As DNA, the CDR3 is TGTGCCAGTAGTATAGGCCCTAGCGGGAGCTCCTACGAGCAGTACTTC. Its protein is CASSIGPSGSSYEQYF.

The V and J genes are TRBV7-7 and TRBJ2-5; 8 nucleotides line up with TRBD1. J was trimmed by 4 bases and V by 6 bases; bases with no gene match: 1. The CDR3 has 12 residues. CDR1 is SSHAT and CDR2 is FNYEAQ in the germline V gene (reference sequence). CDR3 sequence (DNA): TGTGCCAGCAGAGACAGGGGAGAGACCCAGTACTTC. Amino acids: CASRDRGETQYF.

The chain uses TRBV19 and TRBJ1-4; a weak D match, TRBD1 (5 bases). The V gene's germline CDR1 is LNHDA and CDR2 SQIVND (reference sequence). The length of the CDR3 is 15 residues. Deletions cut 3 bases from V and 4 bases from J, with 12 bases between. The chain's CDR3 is CASSIGQGYNEKLFF. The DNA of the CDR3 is TGTGCCAGTAGTATCGGTCAGGGATATAATGAAAAACTGTTTTTT.

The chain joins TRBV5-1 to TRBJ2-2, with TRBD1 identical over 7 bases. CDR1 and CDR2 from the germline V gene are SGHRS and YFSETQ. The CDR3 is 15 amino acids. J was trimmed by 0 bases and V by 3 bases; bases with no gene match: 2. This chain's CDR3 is CASSSGQPNTGELFF. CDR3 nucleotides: TGCGCCAGCAGCTCGGGACAGCCGAACACCGGGGAGCTGTTTTTT.

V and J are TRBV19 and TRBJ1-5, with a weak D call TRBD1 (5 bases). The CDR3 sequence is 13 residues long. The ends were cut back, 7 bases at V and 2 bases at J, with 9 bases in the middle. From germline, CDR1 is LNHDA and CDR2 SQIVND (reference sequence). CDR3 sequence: CASIGGGNQPQHF. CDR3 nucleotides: TGTGCCAGTATCGGGGGGGGCAATCAGCCCCAGCATTTT.

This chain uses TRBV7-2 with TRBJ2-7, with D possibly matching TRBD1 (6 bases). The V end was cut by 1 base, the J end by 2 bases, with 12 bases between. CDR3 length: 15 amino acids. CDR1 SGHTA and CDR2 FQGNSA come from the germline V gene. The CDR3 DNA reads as TGTGCCAGCAGCTTAGGGCCGGGACAAGCCTACGAGCAGTACTTC. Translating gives CASSLGPGQAYEQYF. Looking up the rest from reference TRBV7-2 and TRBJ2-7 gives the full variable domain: GAGVSQSPSNKVTEKGKDVELRCDPISGHTALYWYRQSLGQGLEFLIYFQGNSAPDKSGLPSDRFSAERTGGSVSTLTIQRTQQEDSAVYLCASSLGPGQAYEQYFGPGTRLTVT.

The CDR3 DNA reads as TGTGCCAGCAGCTTGCGAACTAGCGGGTATAGCACAGATACGCAGTATTTT. Protein sequence: CASSLRTSGYSTDTQYF. This sequence joins TRBV5-4 and TRBJ2-3; TRBD2 agrees at 9 bases. CDR3 length equals 17 residues. The trim removed 1 base at V and 0 bases at J, leaving 6 bases unmatched. Germline assignment: CDR1 SGHNT and CDR2 YYREEE (reference sequence).

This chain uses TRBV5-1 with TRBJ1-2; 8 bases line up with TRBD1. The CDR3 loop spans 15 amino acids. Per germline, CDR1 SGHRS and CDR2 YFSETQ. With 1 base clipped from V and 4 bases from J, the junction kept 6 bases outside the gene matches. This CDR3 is CASSLSPGGSYGYTF. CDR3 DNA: TGCGCCAGCAGCTTGTCTCCAGGGGGCTCCTATGGCTACACCTTC.

The CDR3 sequence is CASSSQGSYEQYF. The DNA of the CDR3 is TGCGCCAGCAGCTCACAGGGCTCCTACGAGCAGTACTTC. This chain uses TRBV5-1 with TRBJ2-7; D may be TRBD1 (6 bases). This CDR3 is built from 13 residues. V shed 3 bases and J shed 0 bases, with 7 bases lying between them. CDR1 and CDR2 from the germline V gene are SGHRS and YFSETQ.

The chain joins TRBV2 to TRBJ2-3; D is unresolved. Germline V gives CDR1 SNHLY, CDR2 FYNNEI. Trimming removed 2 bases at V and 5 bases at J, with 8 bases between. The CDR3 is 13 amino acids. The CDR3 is CASSELNLDTQYF. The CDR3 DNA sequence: TGTGCCAGCAGTGAACTCAACTTAGATACGCAGTATTTT.

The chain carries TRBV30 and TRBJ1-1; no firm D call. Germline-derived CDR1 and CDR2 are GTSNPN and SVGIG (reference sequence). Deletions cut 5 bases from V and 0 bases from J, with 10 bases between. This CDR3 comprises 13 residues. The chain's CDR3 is CAWSEHMNTEAFF. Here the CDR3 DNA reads TGTGCCTGGTCAGAACACATGAACACTGAAGCTTTCTTT.

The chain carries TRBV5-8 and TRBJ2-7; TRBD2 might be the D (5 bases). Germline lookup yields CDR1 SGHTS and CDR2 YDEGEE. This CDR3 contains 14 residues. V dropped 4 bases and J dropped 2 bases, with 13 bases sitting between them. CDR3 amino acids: CASSPPRAAYEQYF. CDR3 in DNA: TGTGCCAGCAGCCCCCCGAGGGCCGCCTACGAGCAGTACTTC.

The CDR3 sequence is CASADGGYFSGANVLTF. CDR3 sequence (DNA): TGTGCCAGTGCGGACGGGGGGTACTTCTCTGGGGCCAACGTCCTGACTTTC. The rearrangement uses TRBV19 and TRBJ2-6; TRBD2 aligns across 7 bases. CDR1 LNHDA and CDR2 SQIVND come from the germline V gene (reference sequence). This CDR3 is built from 17 residues. The V gene end was trimmed by 8 bases and the J gene end by 0 bases; junction bases not matched to a gene: 10.

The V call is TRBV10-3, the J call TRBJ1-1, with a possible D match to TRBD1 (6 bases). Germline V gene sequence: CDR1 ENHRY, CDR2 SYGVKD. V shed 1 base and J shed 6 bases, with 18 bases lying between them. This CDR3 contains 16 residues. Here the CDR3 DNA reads TGTGCCATCAGTGAGTGGCAGGGAGAACAGGGCGCTGAAGCTTTCTTT. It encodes CAISEWQGEQGAEAFF.

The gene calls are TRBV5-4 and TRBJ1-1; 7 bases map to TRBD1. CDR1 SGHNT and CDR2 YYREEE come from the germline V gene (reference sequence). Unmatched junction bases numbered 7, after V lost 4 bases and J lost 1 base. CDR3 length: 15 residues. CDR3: CASSARQGSNTEAFF. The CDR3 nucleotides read TGTGCCAGCAGCGCCAGACAGGGATCGAACACTGAAGCTTTCTTT.

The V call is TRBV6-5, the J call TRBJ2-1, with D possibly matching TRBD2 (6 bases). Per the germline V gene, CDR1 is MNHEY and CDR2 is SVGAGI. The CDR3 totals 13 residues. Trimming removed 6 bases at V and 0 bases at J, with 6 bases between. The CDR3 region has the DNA TGTGCCAGCAGGCGGGGCTCCTACAATGAGCAGTTCTTC. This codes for CASRRGSYNEQFF.

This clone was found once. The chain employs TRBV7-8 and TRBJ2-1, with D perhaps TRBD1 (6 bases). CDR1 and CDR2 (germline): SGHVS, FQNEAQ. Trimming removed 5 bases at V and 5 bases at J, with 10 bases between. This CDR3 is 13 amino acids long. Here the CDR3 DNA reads TGTGCCAGCAGCCTGGACAGACACAATGAGCAGTTCTTC. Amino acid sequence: CASSLDRHNEQFF.

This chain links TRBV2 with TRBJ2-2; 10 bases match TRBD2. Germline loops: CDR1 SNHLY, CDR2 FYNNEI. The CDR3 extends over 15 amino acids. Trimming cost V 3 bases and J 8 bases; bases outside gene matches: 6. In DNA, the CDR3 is TGTGCCAGCAGTGAGAGCAGCGGGGGGGCTGGGGAGCTGTTTTTT. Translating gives CASSESSGGAGELFF.

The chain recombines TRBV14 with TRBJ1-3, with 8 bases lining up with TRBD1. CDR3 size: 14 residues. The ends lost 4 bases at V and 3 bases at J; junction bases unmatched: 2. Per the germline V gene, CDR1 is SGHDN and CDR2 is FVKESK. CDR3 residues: CASSPRGLGNTIYF. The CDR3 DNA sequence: TGTGCCAGCAGCCCCAGGGGGCTTGGAAACACCATATATTTT.

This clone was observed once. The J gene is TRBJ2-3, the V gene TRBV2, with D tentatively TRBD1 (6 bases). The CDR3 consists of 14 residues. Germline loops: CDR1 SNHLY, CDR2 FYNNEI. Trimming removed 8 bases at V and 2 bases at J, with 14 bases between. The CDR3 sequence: CASSGTTFTDTQYF. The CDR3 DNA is TGTGCCAGCTCCGGGACAACTTTCACAGATACGCAGTATTTT. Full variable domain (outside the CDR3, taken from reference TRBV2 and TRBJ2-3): EPEVTQTPSHQVTQMGQEVILRCVPISNHLYFYWYRQILGQKVEFLVSFYNNEISEKSEIFDDQFSVERPDGSNFTLKIRSTKLEDSAMYFCASSGTTFTDTQYFGPGTRLTVL.

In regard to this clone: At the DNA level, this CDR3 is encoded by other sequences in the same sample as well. The CDR3 sequence: CASSPGTANTEAFF. The CDR3, as DNA: TGTGCCAGCTCACCCGGGACAGCGAACACTGAAGCTTTCTTT. This chain links TRBV18 with TRBJ1-1; TRBD1 matches at 7 bases. The CDR3 sequence is 14 residues long. Germline CDR1 and CDR2: KGHSH and LQKENI. V gave up 3 bases and J gave up 1 base; unmatched junction bases: 2.

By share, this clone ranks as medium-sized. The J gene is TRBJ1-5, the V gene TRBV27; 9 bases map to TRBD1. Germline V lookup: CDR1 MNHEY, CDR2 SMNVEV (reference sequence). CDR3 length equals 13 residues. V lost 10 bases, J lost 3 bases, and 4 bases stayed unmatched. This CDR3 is CATRTGVNQPQHF. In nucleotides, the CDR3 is TGTGCCACCCGGACAGGGGTCAATCAGCCCCAGCATTTT.

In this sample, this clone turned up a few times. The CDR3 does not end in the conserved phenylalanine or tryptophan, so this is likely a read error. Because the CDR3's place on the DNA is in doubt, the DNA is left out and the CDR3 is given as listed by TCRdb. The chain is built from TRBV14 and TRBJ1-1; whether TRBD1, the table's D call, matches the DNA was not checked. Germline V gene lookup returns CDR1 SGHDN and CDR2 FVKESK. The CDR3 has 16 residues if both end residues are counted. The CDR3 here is CASSQFRTAWHTEALV.

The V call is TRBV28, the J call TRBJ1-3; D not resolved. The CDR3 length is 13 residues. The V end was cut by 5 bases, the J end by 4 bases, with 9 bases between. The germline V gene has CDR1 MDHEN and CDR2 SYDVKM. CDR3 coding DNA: TGTGCCAGCAGTCCCAAACTCGGAAACACCATATATTTT. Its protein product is CASSPKLGNTIYF.

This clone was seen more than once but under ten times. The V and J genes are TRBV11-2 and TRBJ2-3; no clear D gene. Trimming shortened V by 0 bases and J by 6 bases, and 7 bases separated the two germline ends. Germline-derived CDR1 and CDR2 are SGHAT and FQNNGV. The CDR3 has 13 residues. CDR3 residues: CASSLDQWDTQYF. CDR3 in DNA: TGTGCCAGCAGCTTAGATCAGTGGGATACGCAGTATTTT. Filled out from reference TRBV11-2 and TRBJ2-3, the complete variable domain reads EAGVAQSPRYKIIEKRQSVAFWCNPISGHATLYWYQQILGQGPKLLIQFQNNGVVDDSQLPKDRFSAERLKGVDSTLKIQPAKLEDSAVYLCASSLDQWDTQYFGPGTRLTVL.